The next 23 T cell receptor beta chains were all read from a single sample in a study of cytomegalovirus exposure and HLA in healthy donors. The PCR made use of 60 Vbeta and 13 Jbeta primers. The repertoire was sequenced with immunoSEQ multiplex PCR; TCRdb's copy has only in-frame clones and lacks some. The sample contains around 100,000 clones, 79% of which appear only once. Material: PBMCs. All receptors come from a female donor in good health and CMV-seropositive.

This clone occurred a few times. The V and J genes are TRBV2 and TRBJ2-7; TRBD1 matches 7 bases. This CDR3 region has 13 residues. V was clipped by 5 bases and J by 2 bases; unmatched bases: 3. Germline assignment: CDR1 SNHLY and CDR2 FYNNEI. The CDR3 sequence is CASSRDRAYEQYF. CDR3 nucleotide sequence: TGTGCCAGCAGTCGTGACAGGGCCTACGAGCAGTACTTC.

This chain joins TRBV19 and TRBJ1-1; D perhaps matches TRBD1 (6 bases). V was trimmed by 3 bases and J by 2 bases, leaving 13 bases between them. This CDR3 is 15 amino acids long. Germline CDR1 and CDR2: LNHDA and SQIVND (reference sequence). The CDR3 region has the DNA TGTGCCAGTAGTATCTGGCGGGGGGCAAACACTGAAGCTTTCTTT. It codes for CASSIWRGANTEAFF.

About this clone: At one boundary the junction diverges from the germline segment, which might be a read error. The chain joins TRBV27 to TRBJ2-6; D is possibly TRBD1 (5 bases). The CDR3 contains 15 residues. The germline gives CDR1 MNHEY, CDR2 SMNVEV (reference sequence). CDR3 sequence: CASSRRHSGANGLTF. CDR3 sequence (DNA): TGTGCCAGCAGTCGTCGGCACTCTGGGGCCAACGGCCTGACTTTC.

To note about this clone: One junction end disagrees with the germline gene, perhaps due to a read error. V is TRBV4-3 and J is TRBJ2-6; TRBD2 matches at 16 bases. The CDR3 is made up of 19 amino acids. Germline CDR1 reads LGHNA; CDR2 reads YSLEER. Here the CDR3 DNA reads TGCGCCAGCAGCCAGGGACTAGCGGGGGGGCTGGGTGGGGCCAACGGCCTGACTTTC. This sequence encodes CASSQGLAGGLGGANGLTF.

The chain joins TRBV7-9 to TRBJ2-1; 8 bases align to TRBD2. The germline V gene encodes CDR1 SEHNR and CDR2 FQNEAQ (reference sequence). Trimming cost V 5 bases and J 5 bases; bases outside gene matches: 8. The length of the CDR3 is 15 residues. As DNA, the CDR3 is TGTGCCAGCAGCCCAGGAGCGGGGGAAAACAATGAGCAGTTCTTC. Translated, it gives CASSPGAGENNEQFF.

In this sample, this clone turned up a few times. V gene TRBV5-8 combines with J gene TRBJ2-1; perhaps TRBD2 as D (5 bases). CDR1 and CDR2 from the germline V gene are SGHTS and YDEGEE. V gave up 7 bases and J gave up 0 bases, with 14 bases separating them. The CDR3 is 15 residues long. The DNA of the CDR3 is TGTGCCAGCCCGCCGAGGGCAAGCTCCTACAATGAGCAGTTCTTC. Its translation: CASPPRASSYNEQFF.

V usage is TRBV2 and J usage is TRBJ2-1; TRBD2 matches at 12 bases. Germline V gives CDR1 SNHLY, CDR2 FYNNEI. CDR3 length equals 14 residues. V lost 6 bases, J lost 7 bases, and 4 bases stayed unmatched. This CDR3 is CASRRTSGINEQFF. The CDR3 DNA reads TGTGCCAGCAGGAGGACTAGCGGGATTAATGAGCAGTTCTTC.

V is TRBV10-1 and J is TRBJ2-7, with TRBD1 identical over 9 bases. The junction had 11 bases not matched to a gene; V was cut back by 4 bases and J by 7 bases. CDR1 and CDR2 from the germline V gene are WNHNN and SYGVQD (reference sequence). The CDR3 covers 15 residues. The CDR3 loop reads CASSGGQGAFKEQYF. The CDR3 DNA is TGCGCCAGCAGTGGGGGACAGGGCGCCTTCAAGGAGCAGTACTTC.

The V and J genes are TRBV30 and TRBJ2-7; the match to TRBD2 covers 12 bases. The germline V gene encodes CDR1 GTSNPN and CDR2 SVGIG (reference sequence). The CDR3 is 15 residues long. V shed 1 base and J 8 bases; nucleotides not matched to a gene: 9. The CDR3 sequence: CAWSGGASGRAKQYF. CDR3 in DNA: TGTGCCTGGAGTGGGGGGGCTAGCGGGAGGGCTAAGCAGTACTTC.

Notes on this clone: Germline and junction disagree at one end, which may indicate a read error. The chain's CDR3 is CSSSFGQGGNQPQHF. CDR3 nucleotide sequence: TGTTCCAGCAGCTTCGGCCAAGGGGGCAATCAGCCCCAGCATTTT. The rearrangement uses TRBV7-9 and TRBJ1-5, with D maybe TRBD1 (5 bases). CDR3 size: 15 residues. Germline V CDR1 and CDR2: SEHNR, FQNEAQ (reference sequence).

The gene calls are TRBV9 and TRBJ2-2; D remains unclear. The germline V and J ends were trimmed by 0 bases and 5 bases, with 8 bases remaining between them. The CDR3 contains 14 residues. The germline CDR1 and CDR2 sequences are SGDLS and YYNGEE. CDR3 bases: TGTGCCAGCAGCGTAGCCGTCTCGACCGGGGAGCTGTTTTTT. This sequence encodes CASSVAVSTGELFF.

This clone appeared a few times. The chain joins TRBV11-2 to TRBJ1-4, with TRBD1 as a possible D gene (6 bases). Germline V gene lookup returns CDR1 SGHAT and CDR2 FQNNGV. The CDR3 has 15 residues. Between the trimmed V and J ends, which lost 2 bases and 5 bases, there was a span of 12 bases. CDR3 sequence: CASSLYRAPNEKLFF. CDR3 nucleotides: TGTGCCAGCAGCTTATACAGGGCGCCGAATGAAAAACTGTTTTTT. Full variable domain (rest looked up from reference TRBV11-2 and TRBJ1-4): EAGVAQSPRYKIIEKRQSVAFWCNPISGHATLYWYQQILGQGPKLLIQFQNNGVVDDSQLPKDRFSAERLKGVDSTLKIQPAKLEDSAVYLCASSLYRAPNEKLFFGSGTQLSVL.

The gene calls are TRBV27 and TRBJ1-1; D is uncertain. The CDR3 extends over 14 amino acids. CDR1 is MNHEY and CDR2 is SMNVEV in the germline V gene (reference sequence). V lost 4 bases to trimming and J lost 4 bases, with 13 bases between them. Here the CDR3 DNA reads TGTGCCAGCAGTTACAGTGACGTCGGCACTGAAGCTTTCTTT. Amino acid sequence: CASSYSDVGTEAFF.

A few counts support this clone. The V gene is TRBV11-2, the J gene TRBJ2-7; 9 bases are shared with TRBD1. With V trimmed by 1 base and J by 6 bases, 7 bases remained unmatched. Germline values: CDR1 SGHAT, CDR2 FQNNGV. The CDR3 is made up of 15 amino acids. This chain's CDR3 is CASSLAAGTGIEQYF. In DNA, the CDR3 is TGTGCCAGCAGCTTAGCCGCCGGGACAGGGATCGAGCAGTACTTC.

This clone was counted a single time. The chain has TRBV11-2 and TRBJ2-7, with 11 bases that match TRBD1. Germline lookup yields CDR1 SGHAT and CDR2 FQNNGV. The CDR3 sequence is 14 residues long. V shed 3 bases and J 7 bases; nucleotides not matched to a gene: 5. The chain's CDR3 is CASSLGQGVREQYF. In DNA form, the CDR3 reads TGTGCCAGCAGCTTGGGACAGGGGGTACGGGAGCAGTACTTC.

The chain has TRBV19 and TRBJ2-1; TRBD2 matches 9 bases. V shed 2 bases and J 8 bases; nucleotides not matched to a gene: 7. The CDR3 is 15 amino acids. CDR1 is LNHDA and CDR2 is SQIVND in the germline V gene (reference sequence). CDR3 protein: CASSIPSGIYDEQFF. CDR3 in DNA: TGTGCCAGTAGTATACCTAGCGGGATTTACGATGAGCAGTTCTTC.

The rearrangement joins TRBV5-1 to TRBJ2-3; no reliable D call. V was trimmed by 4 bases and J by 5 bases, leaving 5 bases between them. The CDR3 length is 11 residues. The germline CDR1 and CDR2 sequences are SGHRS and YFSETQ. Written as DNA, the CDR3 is TGCGCCAGCAGCCGAGTAGATACGCAGTATTTT. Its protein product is CASSRVDTQYF.

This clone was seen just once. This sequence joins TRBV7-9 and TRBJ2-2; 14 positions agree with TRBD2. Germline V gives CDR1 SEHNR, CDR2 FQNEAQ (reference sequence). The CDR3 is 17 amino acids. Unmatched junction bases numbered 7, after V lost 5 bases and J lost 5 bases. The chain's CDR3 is CASSRRTSGGPTGELFF. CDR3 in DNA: TGTGCCAGCAGCCGGCGGACTAGCGGGGGGCCAACCGGGGAGCTGTTTTTT.

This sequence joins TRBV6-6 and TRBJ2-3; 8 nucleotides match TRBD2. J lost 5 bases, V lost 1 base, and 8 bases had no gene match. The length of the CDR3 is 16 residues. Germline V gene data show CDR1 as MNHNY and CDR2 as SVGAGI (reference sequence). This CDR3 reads CASSYLAGPQVDTQYF. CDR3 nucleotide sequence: TGTGCCAGCAGTTACTTAGCGGGACCCCAGGTAGATACGCAGTATTTT.

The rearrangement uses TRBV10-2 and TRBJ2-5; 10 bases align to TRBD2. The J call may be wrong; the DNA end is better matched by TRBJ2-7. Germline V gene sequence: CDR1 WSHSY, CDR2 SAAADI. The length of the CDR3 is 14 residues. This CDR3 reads CASSELAGLYEQYF. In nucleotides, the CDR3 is TGCGCCAGCAGTGAACTAGCGGGACTGTACGAGCAGTACTTC.

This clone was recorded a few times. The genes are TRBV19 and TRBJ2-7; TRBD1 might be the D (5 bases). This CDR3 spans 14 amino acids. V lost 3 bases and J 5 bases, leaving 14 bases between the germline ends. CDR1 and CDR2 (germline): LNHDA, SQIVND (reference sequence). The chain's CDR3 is CASSISGRVDEQYF. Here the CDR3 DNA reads TGTGCCAGTAGTATTTCGGGCAGGGTAGACGAGCAGTACTTC.

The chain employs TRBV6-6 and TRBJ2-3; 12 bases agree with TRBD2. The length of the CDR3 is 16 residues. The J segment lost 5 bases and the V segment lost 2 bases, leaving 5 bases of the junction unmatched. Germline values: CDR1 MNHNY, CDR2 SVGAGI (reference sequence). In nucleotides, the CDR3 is TGTGCCAGCAGTTACGGGCTAGCGGGGGGGCAAGATACGCAGTATTTT. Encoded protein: CASSYGLAGGQDTQYF.

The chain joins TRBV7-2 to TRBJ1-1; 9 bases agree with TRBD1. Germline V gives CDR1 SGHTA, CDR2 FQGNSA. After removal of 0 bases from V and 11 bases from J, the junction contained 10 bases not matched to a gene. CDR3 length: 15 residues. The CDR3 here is CASSLARSTGGLAFF. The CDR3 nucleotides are TGTGCCAGCAGCTTAGCGCGGAGTACAGGGGGCTTGGCTTTCTTT. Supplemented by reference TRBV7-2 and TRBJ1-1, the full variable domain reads GAGVSQSPSNKVTEKGKDVELRCDPISGHTALYWYRQSLGQGLEFLIYFQGNSAPDKSGLPSDRFSAERTGGSVSTLTIQRTQQEDSAVYLCASSLARSTGGLAFFGQGTRLTVV.